The clone carrying this TCR beta chain occurred a few times. What it binds is unknown. This record comes from a study of identical twins. Overall study findings and caveats: It was out-of-frame TCR alpha sharing in monozygotic twins that models underestimated.

TCRdb analysed the 5' RACE reads with MiXCR anew, one entry per CDR3 protein. The sample includes about 530,000 distinct CDR3 sequences, about a fifth of them seen just once. Germline V lookup: CDR1 SGHRS, CDR2 YFSETQ. This CDR3 is built from 16 residues. J was trimmed by 1 base and V by 2 bases; bases with no gene match: 3. The data also belong to a second study, concerning yellow fever vaccine responses in identical twins.

The rearrangement joins TRBV5-1 to TRBJ2-2; 9 bases agree with TRBD2. The clonotype was recovered from a woman between 18 and 29 years old in good health. Sequencing was done on a sample of CD4+ T cells sorted from blood. CDR3 coding DNA: TGCGCCAGCAGCTTCCTAGCGGGGCGGAACACCGGGGAGCTGTTTTTT. Protein sequence: CASSFLAGRNTGELFF. The full variable domain, rest sourced from reference TRBV5-1 and TRBJ2-2, is KAGVTQTPRYLIKTRGQQVTLSCSPISGHRSVSWYQQTPGQGLQFLFEYFSETQRNKGNFPGRFSGRQFSNSRSEMNVSTLELGDSALYLCASSFLAGRNTGELFFGEGSRLTVL.